The clone carrying this TCR beta chain was recorded a few times. What was sequenced were expressed TCRB transcripts, since all of the isolated RNA had been reverse transcribed. Here immunoSEQ multiplex PCR was the method, and the copy in TCRdb shows in-frame clones only, minus some. The sample includes 200,000 to 250,000 clones, about 30% seen only once; the top ten take more than 3%. CDR1 LGHNA and CDR2 YSLEER come from the germline V gene. The CDR3 consists of 14 residues. J was trimmed by 0 bases and V by 3 bases; bases with no gene match: 2. These data originate in a study of beta chain features in type 1 diabetes.

Sequencing was done on a sample of central memory CD4+ T cells from blood. The gene calls are TRBV4-3 and TRBJ2-7, with 7 bases fitting TRBD2. The receptor's source is a man aged 25 to 40 in good health. This chain's CDR3 is CASSQGGTSYEQYF. The DNA of the CDR3 is TGCGCCAGCAGCCAGGGGGGGACCTCCTACGAGCAGTACTTC.